The 30 T cell receptor beta chains below all came from one sample that was sequenced in a study of cytomegalovirus exposure and HLA in healthy donors. Some clones are missing from TCRdb's copy, which holds only in-frame ones; the method was immunoSEQ multiplex PCR. The sample records around 240,000 clones, 90% being singletons. The sequenced sample consisted of PBMCs. The receptors were sampled from a woman aged 18-29 years in good health and CMV-seronegative.

The V call is TRBV29-1, the J call TRBJ2-7, with D possibly TRBD1 on 6 matching bases. V lost 5 bases to trimming and J lost 0 bases, with 11 bases between them. CDR1 is SQVTM and CDR2 is ANQGSEA in the germline V gene. The CDR3 runs 13 residues. CDR3 nucleotides: TGCAGCGTTAGGGCAGGGGTCTCCTACGAGCAGTACTTC. Its protein is CSVRAGVSYEQYF.

This chain connects TRBV7-2 to TRBJ2-2; TRBD2 might be the D (6 bases). In germline, CDR1 is SGHTA, CDR2 FQGNSA. This CDR3 has 17 amino acids. V shed 5 bases and J shed 0 bases, with 16 bases lying between them. DNA of the CDR3: TGTGCCAGCAGCCCCCGCCCACTAGCAGCGAACACCGGGGAGCTGTTTTTT. Translated, it gives CASSPRPLAANTGELFF.

The chain has TRBV6-6 and TRBJ1-2; 10 nucleotides match TRBD1. Germline V CDR1 and CDR2: MNHNY, SVGAGI (reference sequence). The V gene end was trimmed by 6 bases and the J gene end by 5 bases; junction bases not matched to a gene: 6. This CDR3 has 14 amino acids. CDR3 sequence: CASSLQGQGYGYTF. The DNA for the CDR3 is TGTGCCAGCAGCCTCCAGGGACAGGGGTATGGCTACACCTTC.

This chain links TRBV6-5 with TRBJ2-7; the D is unclear. CDR1 MNHEY and CDR2 SVGAGI come from the germline V gene. The CDR3 consists of 13 residues. V lost 5 bases and J 0 bases, leaving 8 bases between the germline ends. CDR3 residues: CASSEAVSYEQYV. For the CDR3, the DNA is TGTGCCAGCAGTGAGGCTGTCTCCTACGAGCAGTACGTC.

The rearrangement links TRBV4-1 to TRBJ2-3; 9 nucleotides align to TRBD2. The junction had 10 bases not matched to a gene; V was cut back by 6 bases and J by 3 bases. CDR3 size: 16 residues. Germline CDR1 reads MGHRA; CDR2 reads YSYEKL. The CDR3 DNA sequence: TGCGCCAGCAGGCTAGCGGGGAATCGTGGGACAGATACGCAGTATTTT. It codes for CASRLAGNRGTDTQYF.

The chain employs TRBV5-4 and TRBJ2-1, with D tentatively TRBD2 (5 bases). Trimming pared 6 bases from V and 1 base from J, leaving 20 bases between. From germline, CDR1 is SGHNT and CDR2 YYREEE (reference sequence). The length of the CDR3 is 17 residues. In DNA form, the CDR3 reads TGTGCCAGCACCCCCGTGGCGGGCGAGCGATCCTACAATGAGCAGTTCTTC. Its translation is CASTPVAGERSYNEQFF.

The chain employs TRBV2 and TRBJ1-1; 9 bases are shared with TRBD1. Trimming cost V 7 bases and J 5 bases; bases outside gene matches: 5. The CDR3 spans 13 residues. Germline lookup yields CDR1 SNHLY and CDR2 FYNNEI. This CDR3 is CASIRQGETEAFF. The DNA for the CDR3 is TGTGCCAGCATCCGACAGGGGGAGACTGAAGCTTTCTTT.

The count of this clone is one. V gene TRBV2 combines with J gene TRBJ1-4; D unresolved. Germline V CDR1 and CDR2: SNHLY, FYNNEI. The CDR3 spans 14 residues. Trimming pared 7 bases from V and 3 bases from J, leaving 12 bases between. The CDR3 is CASTSLLANEKLFF. CDR3 in DNA: TGTGCCAGCACTAGTCTTCTAGCTAATGAAAAACTGTTTTTT.

The chain uses TRBV11-2 and TRBJ2-2, with 8 positions matching TRBD2. There are 17 residues in the CDR3. V was clipped by 1 base and J by 2 bases; unmatched bases: 6. Germline CDR1 reads SGHAT; CDR2 reads FQNNGV. CDR3 bases: TGTGCCAGCAGCTTAGGGCAGGCGGGGGGAAACACCGGGGAGCTGTTTTTT. Its protein is CASSLGQAGGNTGELFF. Filled out from reference TRBV11-2 and TRBJ2-2, the complete variable domain reads EAGVAQSPRYKIIEKRQSVAFWCNPISGHATLYWYQQILGQGPKLLIQFQNNGVVDDSQLPKDRFSAERLKGVDSTLKIQPAKLEDSAVYLCASSLGQAGGNTGELFFGEGSRLTVL.

V gene TRBV2 combines with J gene TRBJ2-5; D is possibly TRBD2 (5 bases). This CDR3 comprises 14 residues. Germline CDR1 and CDR2: SNHLY and FYNNEI. Deletions cut 4 bases from V and 5 bases from J, with 14 bases between. The CDR3 sequence is CASSGSATGETQYF. For the CDR3, the DNA is TGTGCCAGCAGTGGCAGCGCGACGGGGGAGACCCAGTACTTC. Variable domain in full (rest from reference TRBV2 and TRBJ2-5): EPEVTQTPSHQVTQMGQEVILRCVPISNHLYFYWYRQILGQKVEFLVSFYNNEISEKSEIFDDQFSVERPDGSNFTLKIRSTKLEDSAMYFCASSGSATGETQYFGPGTRLLVL.

The chain links TRBV7-2 to TRBJ2-3; 10 bases align to TRBD2. In germline, CDR1 is SGHTA, CDR2 FQGNSA. The CDR3 covers 15 residues. The trim removed 5 bases at V and 0 bases at J, leaving 2 bases unmatched. The CDR3 nucleotides read TGTGCCAGCAGCCGGACTAGCGGCAGCACAGATACGCAGTATTTT. Translation gives CASSRTSGSTDTQYF.

The chain is built from TRBV27 and TRBJ1-2; 9 nucleotides line up with TRBD1. Germline CDR1 reads MNHEY; CDR2 reads SMNVEV (reference sequence). V was clipped by 3 bases and J by 6 bases; unmatched bases: 5. The CDR3 is 14 amino acids. CDR3 residues: CASSFGQGMDGYTF. The DNA for the CDR3 is TGTGCCAGCAGTTTCGGACAGGGGATGGATGGCTACACCTTC.

The rearrangement uses TRBV6-1 and TRBJ2-5; D is possibly TRBD2 (6 bases). This CDR3 contains 14 residues. Germline loops: CDR1 MNHNS, CDR2 SASEGT. V was cut by 0 bases and J by 3 bases, with 8 bases left in between. CDR3 DNA sequence: TGTGCCAGCAGTGAAGCGTGGAGGGAAGAGACCCAGTACTTC. Translated, it gives CASSEAWREETQYF.

The J gene is TRBJ1-4, the V gene TRBV7-6; D unclear. Trimming left V 4 bases short and J 0 bases short, with 6 bases between. The CDR3 totals 14 residues. Germline V CDR1 and CDR2: SGHVS, FNYEAQ. The CDR3 region has the DNA TGTGCCAGCAGCTGGGCGTCAACTAATGAAAAACTGTTTTTT. Amino acid sequence: CASSWASTNEKLFF.

This chain joins TRBV4-3 and TRBJ2-2; D remains ambiguous. Germline V lookup: CDR1 LGHNA, CDR2 YSLEER. The V gene lost 0 bases and the J gene lost 4 bases, with 6 bases spanning the gap. This CDR3 spans 14 amino acids. The CDR3 spells CASSQDFGTGELFF. CDR3 DNA sequence: TGCGCCAGCAGCCAAGATTTCGGCACCGGGGAGCTGTTTTTT.

The genes are TRBV5-1 and TRBJ1-3; 8 bases are shared with TRBD1. Germline V gives CDR1 SGHRS, CDR2 YFSETQ. The CDR3 is 13 amino acids. With V trimmed by 4 bases and J by 7 bases, 4 bases remained unmatched. The CDR3 region is CASSPDRENTIYF. As DNA, the CDR3 is TGCGCCAGCAGCCCGGACAGGGAGAACACCATATATTTT.

The V gene is TRBV28, the J gene TRBJ2-7; D might be TRBD1 (5 bases). The CDR3 runs 13 residues. The V end was cut by 6 bases, the J end by 6 bases, with 15 bases between. Per germline, CDR1 MDHEN and CDR2 SYDVKM. The CDR3 loop reads CASSDPPTAEQYV. The DNA for the CDR3 is TGTGCCAGCAGCGACCCCCCGACAGCCGAGCAGTACGTC.

The rearrangement uses TRBV5-6 and TRBJ2-3, with 7 bases fitting TRBD1. With 0 bases clipped from V and 6 bases from J, the junction kept 10 bases outside the gene matches. Germline assignment: CDR1 SGHDT and CDR2 YYEEEE. The length of the CDR3 is 16 residues. The CDR3 region has the DNA TGTGCCAGCAGCTTGGCGGTGGCAGGGGGATGGGATACGCAGTATTTT. This encodes CASSLAVAGGWDTQYF. Supplemented by reference TRBV5-6 and TRBJ2-3, the full variable domain reads DAGVTQSPTHLIKTRGQQVTLRCSPKSGHDTVSWYQQALGQGPQFIFQYYEEEERQRGNFPDRFSGHQFPNYSSELNVNALLLGDSALYLCASSLAVAGGWDTQYFGPGTRLTVL.

A remark on this clone: Sequence at one end of the junction differs from germline and may be a read error. The genes are TRBV6-1 and TRBJ1-3; D is unclear. The germline V gene encodes CDR1 MNHNS and CDR2 SASEGT. CDR3 length: 17 residues. CDR3: CASREGRREVSGNTIYF. DNA of the CDR3: TGTGCCAGCAGGGAAGGGAGGCGGGAGGTATCCGGAAACACCATATATTTT.

This clone has just a few counts. The chain employs TRBV4-1 and TRBJ1-1, with D hard to call. The CDR3 has 14 amino acids. V lost 4 bases and J 1 base, leaving 10 bases between the germline ends. Germline values: CDR1 MGHRA, CDR2 YSYEKL. The CDR3 region has the DNA TGCGCCAGCAGCCTCGAAGCGGGGAACACTGAAGCTTTCTTT. As protein: CASSLEAGNTEAFF.

V and J are TRBV28 and TRBJ2-3, with 9 nucleotides matching TRBD1. Germline V gene sequence: CDR1 MDHEN, CDR2 SYDVKM. CDR3 length: 18 residues. The J segment lost 3 bases and the V segment lost 5 bases, leaving 15 bases of the junction unmatched. The CDR3 sequence: CASSPGTGKGVRTDTQYF. The CDR3 DNA sequence: TGTGCCAGCAGTCCCGGGACAGGGAAGGGGGTGAGGACAGATACGCAGTATTTT.

This clone appeared a few times. This chain connects TRBV27 to TRBJ2-2; TRBD1 aligns across 8 bases. Germline lookup yields CDR1 MNHEY and CDR2 SMNVEV (reference sequence). J gave up 3 bases and V 5 bases, and 8 bases lay outside the gene matches. The length of the CDR3 is 16 residues. CDR3 nucleotide sequence: TGTGCCAGCAGTCAACGGACAGGGAAGCACACCGGGGAGCTGTTTTTT. The encoded protein is CASSQRTGKHTGELFF.

The CDR3 protein is CASREQGAGANVLTF. The DNA of the CDR3 is TGTGCCAGCAGGGAACAGGGGGCTGGGGCCAACGTCCTGACTTTC. The V and J genes are TRBV6-5 and TRBJ2-6; 8 bases are shared with TRBD1. The CDR3 contains 15 residues. J was trimmed by 2 bases and V by 6 bases; bases with no gene match: 3. Germline-derived CDR1 and CDR2 are MNHEY and SVGAGI.

The chain carries TRBV28 and TRBJ2-1, with 10 positions matching TRBD2. Germline V lookup: CDR1 MDHEN, CDR2 SYDVKM. This CDR3 comprises 17 residues. V lost 4 bases and J lost 5; bases outside the gene matches: 11. CDR3 loop: CASSSTWASGGDNEQFF. CDR3 coding DNA: TGTGCCAGCAGTTCTACTTGGGCTAGCGGGGGAGACAATGAGCAGTTCTTC.

The V gene is TRBV9, the J gene TRBJ1-1; 9 positions match TRBD1. From germline, CDR1 is SGDLS and CDR2 YYNGEE. This CDR3 has 18 residues. Unmatched junction bases numbered 17, after V lost 4 bases and J lost 4 bases. CDR3 DNA sequence: TGTGCCAGCAGCCTCACCGCGTATGGGACAGGGTTGGGCACTGAAGCTTTCTTT. Protein product: CASSLTAYGTGLGTEAFF.

This chain links TRBV7-3 with TRBJ2-1; 14 nucleotides line up with TRBD2. CDR3 length: 15 residues. The J segment lost 8 bases and the V segment lost 5 bases, leaving 5 bases of the junction unmatched. Per the germline V gene, CDR1 is SGHTA and CDR2 is FQGTGA. In DNA form, the CDR3 reads TGTGCCAGCAGCGATTGGACTAGCGGGAGGCATGAGCAGTTCTTC. This encodes CASSDWTSGRHEQFF.

This clone was detected once. This chain's CDR3 is CASSSAREGYEQYF. CDR3 in DNA: TGTGCCAGCAGCTCGGCGCGGGAGGGCTACGAGCAGTACTTC. The V and J genes are TRBV7-8 and TRBJ2-7; 9 bases map to TRBD2. The V gene end was trimmed by 4 bases and the J gene end by 3 bases; junction bases not matched to a gene: 4. Germline V lookup: CDR1 SGHVS, CDR2 FQNEAQ. This CDR3 contains 14 residues.

The chain carries TRBV2 and TRBJ1-6; 7 bases agree with TRBD1. The V gene's germline CDR1 is SNHLY and CDR2 FYNNEI. J lost 8 bases, V lost 7 bases, and 14 bases had no gene match. The length of the CDR3 is 16 residues. CDR3 amino acids: CASNQPGQLRDSPLHF. CDR3 in DNA: TGTGCCAGCAACCAGCCGGGACAGCTCCGCGATTCACCCCTCCACTTT.

The chain is built from TRBV11-3 and TRBJ2-1; 10 bases fit TRBD2. This CDR3 region has 14 residues. The junction had 3 bases not matched to a gene; V was cut back by 2 bases and J by 8 bases. The germline V gene encodes CDR1 SGHNT and CDR2 YENEEA. The CDR3 bases are TGTGCCAGCAGCTTAAGCGGGGGGGTTCATGAGCAGTTCTTC. Its protein product is CASSLSGGVHEQFF.

This clone has a handful of counts. The chain recombines TRBV27 with TRBJ1-2; 9 bases are a match to TRBD1. Germline trimming cut 6 bases from V and 7 bases from J; bases unmatched to any gene: 12. This CDR3 comprises 15 residues. From germline, CDR1 is MNHEY and CDR2 SMNVEV (reference sequence). The CDR3 protein is CASRSPGQGFGGYTF. The CDR3, as DNA: TGTGCCAGCAGATCTCCGGGACAGGGTTTCGGTGGCTACACCTTC.